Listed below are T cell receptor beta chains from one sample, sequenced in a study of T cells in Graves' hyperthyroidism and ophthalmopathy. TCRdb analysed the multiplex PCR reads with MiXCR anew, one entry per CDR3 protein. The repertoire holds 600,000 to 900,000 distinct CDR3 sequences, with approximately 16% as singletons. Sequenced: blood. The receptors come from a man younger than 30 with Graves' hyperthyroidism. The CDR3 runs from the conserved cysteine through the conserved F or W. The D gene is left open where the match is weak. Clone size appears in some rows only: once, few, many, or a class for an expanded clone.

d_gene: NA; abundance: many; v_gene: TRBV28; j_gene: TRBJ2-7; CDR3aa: CASSWDRAIAVEQYF; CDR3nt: TGTGCCAGCAGTTGGGACCGGGCCATCGCCGTCGAGCAGTACTTC
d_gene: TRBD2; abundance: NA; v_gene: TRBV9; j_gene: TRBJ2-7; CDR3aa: CASSVGVAGAMGEQYF; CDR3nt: TGTGCCAGCAGCGTAGGAGTAGCGGGAGCCATGGGCGAGCAGTACTTC
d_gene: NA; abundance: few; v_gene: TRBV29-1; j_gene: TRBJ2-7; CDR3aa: CSAHRGGEEQYF; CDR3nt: TGCAGCGCCCACAGGGGCGGGGAGGAGCAGTACTTC
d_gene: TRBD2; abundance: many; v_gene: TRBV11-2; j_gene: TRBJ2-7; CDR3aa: CASSSPGGLAGVDEQYF; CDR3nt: TGTGCCAGCAGCTCGCCGGGCGGACTAGCGGGAGTAGACGAGCAGTACTTC
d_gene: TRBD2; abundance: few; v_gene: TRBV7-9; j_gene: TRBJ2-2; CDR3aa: CASSPGTSGRSGELFF; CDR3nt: TGTGCCAGCAGCCCAGGGACTAGCGGGAGATCCGGGGAGCTGTTTTTT
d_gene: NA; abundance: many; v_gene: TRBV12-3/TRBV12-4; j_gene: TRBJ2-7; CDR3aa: CASSSTDSYEQYF; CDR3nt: TGTGCCAGCAGCTCGACGGACTCCTACGAGCAGTACTTC
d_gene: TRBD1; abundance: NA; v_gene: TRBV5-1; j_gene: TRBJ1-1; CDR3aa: CASSYSGQGEAFF; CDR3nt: TGCGCCAGCAGCTACTCTGGACAGGGTGAAGCTTTCTTT
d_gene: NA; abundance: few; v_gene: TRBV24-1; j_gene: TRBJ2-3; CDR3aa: CATSGTGDTQYF; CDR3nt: TGTGCCACCAGTGGCACGGGAGATACGCAGTATTTT
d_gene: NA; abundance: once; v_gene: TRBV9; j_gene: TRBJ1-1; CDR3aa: CASSVTGHTEAFF; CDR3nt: TGTGCCAGCAGCGTCACAGGGCACACTGAAGCTTTCTTT
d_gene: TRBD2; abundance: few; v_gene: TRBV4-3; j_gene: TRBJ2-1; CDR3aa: CASSQDPTGGTYNEQFF; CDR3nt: TGCGCCAGCAGCCAAGATCCTACGGGAGGGACCTACAATGAGCAGTTCTTC
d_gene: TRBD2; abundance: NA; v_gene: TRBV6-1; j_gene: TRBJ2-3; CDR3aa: CASSPPGGLTDTQYF; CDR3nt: TGTGCCAGCAGTCCCCCGGGGGGGCTCACAGATACGCAGTATTTT
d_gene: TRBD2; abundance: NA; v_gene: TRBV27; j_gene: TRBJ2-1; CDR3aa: CASSPWGGRAGEQFF; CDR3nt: TGTGCCAGCAGCCCATGGGGCGGGAGGGCCGGTGAGCAGTTCTTC
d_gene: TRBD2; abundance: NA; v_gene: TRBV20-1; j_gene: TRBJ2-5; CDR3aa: CSARDFSGLAGEGETQYF; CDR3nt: TGCAGTGCTAGAGATTTTTCAGGACTAGCGGGAGAGGGAGAGACCCAGTACTTC
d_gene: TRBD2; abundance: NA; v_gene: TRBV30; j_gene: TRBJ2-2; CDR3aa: CASSGLAGFTGELFF; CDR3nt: TGTGCCTCCTCGGGGCTAGCGGGTTTCACCGGGGAGCTGTTTTTT
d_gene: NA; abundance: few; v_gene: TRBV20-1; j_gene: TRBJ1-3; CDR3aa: CSAAPGNTIYF; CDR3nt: TGCAGTGCTGCCCCCGGAAACACCATATATTTT
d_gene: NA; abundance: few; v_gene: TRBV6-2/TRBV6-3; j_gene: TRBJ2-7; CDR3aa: CASSYEIGTPTKDSYEQYF; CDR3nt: TGTGCCAGCAGTTACGAAATAGGGACACCCACCAAGGATTCCTACGAGCAGTACTTC
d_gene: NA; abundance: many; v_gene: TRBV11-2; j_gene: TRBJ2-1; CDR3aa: CASSLMGGLTAEQFF; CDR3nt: TGTGCCAGCAGCTTAATGGGGGGCCTTACCGCTGAGCAGTTCTTC
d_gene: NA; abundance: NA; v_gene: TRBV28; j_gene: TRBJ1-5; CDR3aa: CASSLLGSRQSSNQPQHF; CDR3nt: TGTGCCAGCAGTTTATTAGGCTCCAGACAGTCAAGCAATCAGCCCCAGCATTTT
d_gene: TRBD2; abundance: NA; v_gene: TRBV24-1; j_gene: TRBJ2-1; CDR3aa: CATSVPGLAGGEQFF; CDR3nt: TGTGCCACCAGTGTCCCGGGACTAGCGGGAGGTGAGCAGTTCTTC
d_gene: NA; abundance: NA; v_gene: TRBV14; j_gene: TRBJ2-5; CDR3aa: CASSPEVWSYQETQYF; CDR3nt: TGTGCCAGCAGCCCTGAAGTGTGGTCATACCAAGAGACCCAGTACTTC
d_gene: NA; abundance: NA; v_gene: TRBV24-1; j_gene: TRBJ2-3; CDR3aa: CATSDTTPRDEWADTQYF; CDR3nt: TGTGCCACCAGTGATACCACCCCCCGGGACGAATGGGCAGATACGCAGTATTTT